A selection of T cell receptor beta chains follows, all from one sample in a study of radiotherapy plus CTLA-4 blockade in lung cancer. Data came from immunoSEQ multiplex PCR; TCRdb stores just in-frame clones and leaves some out. The data contain some 73,000 clones, 60% to 85% of them seen just once; the ten biggest clones take up about 23%. The input for sequencing was peripheral blood, taken from a patient treated with radiotherapy plus ipilimumab. Source of these receptors: a human donor with non-small cell lung cancer whose response to radiotherapy plus ipilimumab could not be evaluated. Some clones in this sample may be carry-over from other donors' samples. Both conserved end residues are part of each CDR3. D genes are given only for firm matches. Rows give clone size only sometimes, using once, few, many, or a class for an expanded clone.

v_call	d_call	clone_size	j_call	cdr3_aa	cdr3_nt
TRBV7-7	.	.	TRBJ2-5	CASSPLRGYTQETQYF	TGTGCTAGCAGCCCCCTCCGCGGATACACCCAAGAGACCCAGTACTTC
TRBV7-3	.	.	TRBJ1-2	CASSSQGVPNYGYTF	TGTGCCAGCAGCTCCCAAGGGGTCCCTAACTATGGCTACACCTTC
TRBV5-1	TRBD2	once	TRBJ2-1	CASSLRSGGAYNEQFF	TGCGCCAGCAGCTTGCGCAGCGGGGGGGCGTACAATGAGCAGTTCTTC
TRBV7-9	TRBD1	.	TRBJ2-7	CASSLTSGTVYEQYF	TGTGCCAGCAGCTTGACCTCCGGGACAGTATACGAGCAGTACTTC
TRBV4-2	.	few	TRBJ2-1	CASSPWRASYNEQFF	TGTGCCAGCAGCCCTTGGAGAGCCTCCTACAATGAGCAGTTCTTC
TRBV19	.	.	TRBJ1-2	CASSDDDAVLYGYTF	TGTGCCAGTAGCGACGATGACGCGGTCCTCTATGGCTACACCTTC
TRBV13	.	.	TRBJ1-1	CASSSQLNTEAFF	TGTGCCAGCAGCTCTCAGTTGAACACTGAAGCTTTCTTT
TRBV5-5	TRBD2	.	TRBJ2-7	CASSSGGTSGPSSRQYF	TGTGCCAGCAGCAGCGGCGGGACTAGCGGTCCCTCCTCAAGGCAGTACTTC
TRBV6-1	.	.	TRBJ2-6	CASSEARGVVLTF	TGTGCCAGCAGTGAAGCACGAGGTGTGGTCCTGACTTTC
TRBV5-4	.	few	TRBJ2-7	CASSFDSAYEQYF	TGTGCCAGCAGCTTTGACAGTGCCTACGAGCAGTACTTC
TRBV6-5	.	.	TRBJ1-3	CASSYSAGSRNTIYF	TGTGCCAGCAGTTACTCGGCGGGGAGTCGAAACACCATATATTTT
TRBV7-2	.	.	TRBJ1-1	CASSLVSGGNTEAFF	TGTGCCAGCAGCTTAGTTTCAGGAGGAAACACTGAAGCTTTCTTT
TRBV28	.	.	TRBJ2-5	CAITNPGVETQYF	TGTGCCATTACGAATCCAGGGGTAGAGACCCAGTACTTC
TRBV7-3	TRBD1	.	TRBJ2-1	CASSYRDRALDEQFF	TGTGCCAGCAGCTACCGGGACAGGGCCTTAGATGAGCAGTTCTTC
TRBV7-2	.	.	TRBJ1-6	CASSPEGRGSPLHF	TGTGCCAGCAGCCCTGAGGGGAGGGGTTCACCCCTCCACTTT
TRBV5-1	.	.	TRBJ2-3	CASSLGAVDTQYF	TGCGCCAGCAGCTTGGGGGCAGTAGATACGCAGTATTTT
TRBV10-3	TRBD1	.	TRBJ2-2	CAISGDRDNTGELFF	TGTGCCATCAGTGGAGACAGGGACAACACCGGGGAGCTGTTTTTT
TRBV28	TRBD1	.	TRBJ2-7	CASSPFARTGYEQYF	TGTGCCAGCAGCCCCTTCGCCCGGACAGGGTACGAGCAGTACTTC
TRBV5-1	.	.	TRBJ2-5	CASSLPQGPQETQYF	TGCGCCAGCAGCTTGCCGCAGGGGCCCCAAGAGACCCAGTACTTC
TRBV6-5	TRBD1	.	TRBJ1-1	CASRTGETEAFF	TGTGCCAGCAGAACAGGGGAGACTGAAGCTTTCTTT
TRBV7-6	.	.	TRBJ2-3	CASSLGPTDTQYF	TGTGCCAGCAGCTTAGGGCCCACAGATACGCAGTATTTT
TRBV10-3	TRBD1	.	TRBJ1-1	CAISESGQLNTEAFF	TGTGCCATCAGTGAGTCGGGACAGTTGAACACTGAAGCTTTCTTT
TRBV19	.	.	TRBJ2-7	CASKGLQTYEQYF	TGTGCCAGTAAGGGACTCCAAACCTACGAGCAGTACTTC
TRBV28	.	.	TRBJ1-1	CASSPAGVVDTEAFF	TGTGCCAGCAGTCCGGCAGGGGTAGTTGACACTGAAGCTTTCTTT
TRBV7-6	TRBD1	.	TRBJ2-1	CASSTPEDRDEQFF	TGTGCCAGCAGCACCCCAGAGGACAGGGATGAGCAGTTCTTC
TRBV7-2	TRBD1	.	TRBJ1-2	CASSHPGQGGGGYTF	TGTGCCAGCAGTCATCCGGGACAGGGAGGAGGTGGCTACACCTTC
TRBV27	.	.	TRBJ1-2	CASSPARDYGYTF	TGTGCCAGCAGTCCCGCCAGGGATTATGGCTACACCTTC
TRBV19	TRBD2	.	TRBJ2-1	CASSPGSGGYYNEQFF	TGTGCCAGTAGTCCGGGGAGCGGGGGGTACTACAATGAGCAGTTCTTC
TRBV11-1	TRBD1	.	TRBJ2-7	CASSLEGTVSYEQYF	TGTGCCAGCAGCTTAGAAGGGACAGTATCCTACGAGCAGTACTTC